The clone carrying this T cell receptor (beta chain) was counted once. This sample was included in a study of OX40 agonist ivuxolimab in advanced cancers. The germline CDR1 and CDR2 sequences are WNHNN and SYGVQD (reference sequence). Between the trimmed V and J ends, which lost 4 bases and 9 bases, there was a span of 19 bases. The CDR3 is made up of 15 amino acids. The repertoire was sequenced with immunoSEQ multiplex PCR; TCRdb's copy has only in-frame clones and lacks some. The profile shows tens of thousands of clones, over 75% of them singletons. The TCR sequence derives from an adult with an advanced solid tumor such as melanoma, head and neck, liver or kidney cancer. The sequenced sample was CD4+ or CD8+ T cells sorted from blood, obtained in a trial of the OX40 agonist ivuxolimab. This sequence joins TRBV10-1 and TRBJ2-1, with a tentative D call TRBD1 (6 bases). CDR3 protein: CASSARDTGSSEQFF. The DNA of the CDR3 is TGCGCCAGCAGTGCCCGGGACACGGGCAGCAGTGAGCAGTTCTTC.